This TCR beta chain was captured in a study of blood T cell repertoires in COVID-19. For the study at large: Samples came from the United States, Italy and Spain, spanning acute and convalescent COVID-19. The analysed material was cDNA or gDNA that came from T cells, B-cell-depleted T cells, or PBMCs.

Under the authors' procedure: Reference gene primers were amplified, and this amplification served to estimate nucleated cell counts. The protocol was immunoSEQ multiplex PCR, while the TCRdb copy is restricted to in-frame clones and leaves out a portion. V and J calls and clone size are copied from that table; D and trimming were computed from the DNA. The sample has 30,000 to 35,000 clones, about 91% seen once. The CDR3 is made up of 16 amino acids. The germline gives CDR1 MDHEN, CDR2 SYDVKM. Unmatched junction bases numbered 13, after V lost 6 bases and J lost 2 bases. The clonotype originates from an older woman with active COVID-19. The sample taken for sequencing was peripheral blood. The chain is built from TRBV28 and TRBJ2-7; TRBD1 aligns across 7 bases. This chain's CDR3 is CASSPNRWDSTYEQYF. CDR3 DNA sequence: TGTGCCAGCAGCCCAAACCGATGGGACAGCACCTACGAGCAGTACTTC.